This TCR beta chain is drawn from a study of cytomegalovirus exposure and HLA in healthy donors. Regarding the study as a whole: The study put 150 to 200 TCR beta chains on its list as cytomegalovirus-associated.

Primers included in the PCR were 60 Vbeta and 13 Jbeta primers. Profiled with immunoSEQ multiplex PCR; TCRdb holds only in-frame clones, not every one. The sample yields 50,000 to 55,000 clones, about four fifths seen once. The CDR3 sequence is 13 residues long. Trimming shortened V by 5 bases and J by 5 bases, and 12 bases separated the two germline ends. Germline lookup yields CDR1 MRHNA and CDR2 SNTAGT. Points on this clone: As yet, its antigen is unknown.

This rearrangement joins TRBV6-4 to TRBJ2-5, with D possibly TRBD2 on 6 matching bases. The sample was PBMCs. The sequence derives from a boy between 5 and 17 years old in good health and CMV-seropositive. CDR3 loop: CASSLGGGETQYF. In DNA, the CDR3 is TGTGCCAGCAGTTTGGGAGGCGGGGAGACCCAGTACTTC.